This TCR beta chain comes out of a study of blood T cells in healthy people across ages. The study's findings and limits: The study lacked donor CMV status, which possibly confounded expanded clonotype changes.

This clonotype was observed a few times. Its matching antigen is unknown. V was trimmed by 5 bases and J by 7 bases, leaving 20 bases between them. This CDR3 has 14 residues. CDR1 and CDR2 from the germline V gene are DFQATT and SNEGSKA (reference sequence). PCR was performed a second time for roughly 7 to 12 cycles using a sample-barcoded 5' primer and a J-beta primer mix. Tagging of each cDNA molecule was performed by a template-switch adaptor with 12 random nucleotides. TCRdb ran MiXCR on the 5' RACE reads and lists one entry per CDR3 protein. Of 1.5 million or so distinct CDR3 sequences listed, 35% to 45% are singletons.

This receptor was identified in a woman aged 18-29 years in good health. Sequencing was performed on blood. The chain employs TRBV20-1 and TRBJ1-2, with a tentative D call TRBD1 (6 bases). The CDR3 nucleotides read TGCAGTGCTCCCGGGACACCTCCCGGAGGTGGCTACACCTTC. Amino acid sequence: CSAPGTPPGGGYTF.